Sequencing of this TCR beta chain was carried out in a study of blood T cells in healthy people across ages. This clonotype has only one observation. Antigen unknown. General study points: Long-lived and aged donors differed, with more naive CD4+ cells and higher diversity in the long-lived. Estimates of total diversity, which came from one million sequenced T cells, were considered to be underestimates. Diversity of TCR beta correlated strongly with naive T cell percentage.

Each donor gave 9 to 10 milliliters of peripheral blood. The second PCR ran about 7 to 12 cycles with a sample-barcoded 5' primer and J-beta primers. TCRdb re-called the 5' RACE reads through MiXCR, storing one row per CDR3 protein. The repertoire holds roughly 2 million distinct CDR3 sequences, roughly 50% seen once, with roughly 2% in the top ten. Sequencing was carried out using blood. The clonotype originates from a woman aged 40 to 50 in good health.

Written as DNA, the CDR3 is TGTGCCAGCAGCCAGGAATTAAGCAATGAGGGTGAGCAGTTCTTC. The encoded protein is CASSQELSNEGEQFF. This rearrangement joins TRBV4-2 to TRBJ2-1; possible D gene TRBD2, 5 bases. The germline V gene encodes CDR1 LGHNA and CDR2 YNFKEQ. Trimming cost V 3 bases and J 9 bases, with 18 bases left between them. The CDR3 is 15 residues long.